Each of the 28 T cell receptor beta chains below was sequenced from the same sample in a study of radiotherapy plus CTLA-4 blockade in lung cancer. Profiled with immunoSEQ multiplex PCR; TCRdb holds only in-frame clones, not every one. The sample consists of 70,000 to 90,000 clones, roughly 80% of them appearing once. This specimen was peripheral blood, taken from a patient treated with radiotherapy plus ipilimumab. These TCRs come from a human donor with non-small cell lung cancer who had a complete response to radiotherapy plus ipilimumab.

This clone was recorded a few times. The chain uses TRBV2 and TRBJ1-2; D ambiguous. The ends were cut back, 2 bases at V and 7 bases at J, with 8 bases in the middle. The CDR3 has 12 amino acids. CDR1 SNHLY and CDR2 FYNNEI come from the germline V gene. CDR3 in DNA: TGTGCCAGCAGTGAAAGACGAGCTGGCTACACCTTC. Amino acids: CASSERRAGYTF.

This clone showed up just a few times. V usage is TRBV7-9 and J usage is TRBJ2-7, with a weak D call TRBD1 (5 bases). Germline CDR1 SEHNR, CDR2 FQNEAQ (reference sequence). The CDR3 is 17 amino acids. The V gene lost 5 bases and the J gene lost 3 bases, with 23 bases spanning the gap. This CDR3 reads CASSAYRQFGPNYEQYV. The CDR3 nucleotides read TGTGCCAGCAGCGCCTATCGACAGTTCGGGCCGAACTACGAGCAGTACGTC.

The chain is built from TRBV7-9 and TRBJ1-4, with 8 bases that match TRBD1. The CDR3 is 10 amino acids. Germline V lookup: CDR1 SEHNR, CDR2 FQNEAQ (reference sequence). The DNA for the CDR3 is TGTACTTCAGGGGGCGAAAAACTGTTTTTT. Protein: CTSGGEKLFF.

V gene TRBV5-1 combines with J gene TRBJ1-2; perhaps TRBD1 as D (5 bases). Germline V gives CDR1 SGHRS, CDR2 YFSETQ. V lost 2 bases to trimming and J lost 4 bases, with 15 bases between them. The CDR3 has 15 residues. The CDR3 DNA reads as TGCGCCAGCAGCTTAACCTTAACAGGAAGCTATGGCTACACCTTC. Its protein is CASSLTLTGSYGYTF.

V usage is TRBV20-1 and J usage is TRBJ1-1; D is perhaps TRBD1 (6 bases). The germline CDR1 and CDR2 sequences are DFQATT and SNEGSKA (reference sequence). Trimming pared 3 bases from V and 6 bases from J, leaving 8 bases between. This CDR3 contains 11 residues. The CDR3 coding sequence is TGCAGTGCTAGGGGGGGCCCTGAAGCTTTCTTT. Its protein is CSARGGPEAFF.

There are many counts of this clone. The chain has TRBV9 and TRBJ1-1; D remains unclear. Germline lookup yields CDR1 SGDLS and CDR2 YYNGEE. Trimming cost V 3 bases and J 1 base, with 4 bases left between them. This CDR3 is built from 12 residues. CDR3 amino acids: CASSAGNTEAFF. CDR3 nucleotides: TGTGCCAGCAGCGCAGGGAACACTGAAGCTTTCTTT.

The genes are TRBV29-1 and TRBJ2-6; TRBD2 is a possible D gene (5 bases). Germline V gene sequence: CDR1 SQVTM, CDR2 ANQGSEA. Trimming took off 0 bases at V and 1 base at J, with 16 bases between the two ends. The length of the CDR3 is 18 residues. CDR3 in amino acids: CSVEDREGSNSGANVLTF. In DNA form, the CDR3 reads TGCAGCGTTGAAGATCGGGAAGGGTCAAATTCTGGGGCCAACGTCCTGACTTTC.

Only one count was recorded for this clone. The chain couples TRBV9 to TRBJ1-5, with 8 positions matching TRBD1. J gave up 5 bases and V 4 bases, and 8 bases lay outside the gene matches. Germline V gives CDR1 SGDLS, CDR2 YYNGEE. CDR3 length: 15 amino acids. The CDR3 DNA is TGTGCCAGCAGCACCGGACAGGGAGGTCATCAGCCCCAGCATTTT. This translates into CASSTGQGGHQPQHF.

The chain is built from TRBV7-8 and TRBJ1-5, with no clear D. V lost 6 bases and J lost 4, with 10 bases in between. CDR1 is SGHVS and CDR2 is FQNEAQ in the germline V gene. This CDR3 has 13 amino acids. CDR3 in DNA: TGTGCCAGCAGTGGGCAGAGTAATCAGCCCCAGCATTTT. Protein: CASSGQSNQPQHF. Variable domain in full (rest from reference TRBV7-8 and TRBJ1-5): GAGVSQSPRYKVAKRGQDVALRCDPISGHVSLFWYQQALGQGPEFLTYFQNEAQLDKSGLPSDRFFAERPEGSVSTLKIQRTQQEDSAVYLCASSGQSNQPQHFGDGTRLSIL.

The V call is TRBV4-3, the J call TRBJ1-3; D unresolved. Between the trimmed V and J ends, which lost 0 bases and 0 bases, there was a span of 3 bases. Per the germline V gene, CDR1 is LGHNA and CDR2 is YSLEER. The CDR3 spans 14 residues. The CDR3 region is CASSQDLSGNTIYF. CDR3 coding DNA: TGCGCCAGCAGCCAAGATCTCTCTGGAAACACCATATATTTT.

The V and J genes are TRBV4-1 and TRBJ1-5; maybe TRBD1 (5 bases). Germline V lookup: CDR1 MGHRA, CDR2 YSYEKL. The length of the CDR3 is 13 residues. The V and J ends lost 0 bases and 16 bases respectively, with 16 bases between them. CDR3 loop: CASSQEAGTFGHF. In DNA, the CDR3 is TGCGCCAGCAGCCAAGAAGCCGGGACGTTTGGACATTTT.

The gene calls are TRBV27 and TRBJ2-1; 10 bases align to TRBD2. The length of the CDR3 is 16 residues. The trim removed 5 bases at V and 4 bases at J, leaving 8 bases unmatched. The germline V gene encodes CDR1 MNHEY and CDR2 SMNVEV (reference sequence). CDR3 in amino acids: CASSVRVAGGYNEQFF. The CDR3 DNA follows: TGTGCCAGCAGTGTAAGGGTAGCGGGAGGATACAATGAGCAGTTCTTC.

The chain carries TRBV6-5 and TRBJ2-5, with D perhaps TRBD2 (5 bases). Trimming left V 2 bases short and J 5 bases short, with 12 bases between. CDR3 size: 14 residues. The germline gives CDR1 MNHEY, CDR2 SVGAGI. CDR3 DNA sequence: TGTGCCAGCAGTTACAGGGCCCGGAGGGAGACCCAGTACTTC. Translating it yields CASSYRARRETQYF.

This clone showed up just a few times. The chain couples TRBV6-5 to TRBJ2-5; D possibly uses TRBD1 or TRBD2 (5 bases each). The V end was cut by 0 bases, the J end by 2 bases, with 10 bases between. Germline assignment: CDR1 MNHEY and CDR2 SVGAGI. The CDR3 consists of 15 residues. This CDR3 reads CASSYSSRGQETQYF. The CDR3 DNA sequence: TGTGCCAGCAGTTACTCGTCGAGGGGTCAAGAGACCCAGTACTTC.

J is TRBJ1-1 and V is TRBV20-1, with D uncertain. CDR1 is DFQATT, CDR2 SNEGSKA, per germline (reference sequence). The CDR3 contains 11 residues. Trimming shortened V by 1 base and J by 4 bases, and 4 bases separated the two germline ends. The CDR3 spells CSARGSTEAFF. The CDR3 nucleotides read TGCAGTGCTAGAGGGTCCACTGAAGCTTTCTTT.

V usage is TRBV11-3 and J usage is TRBJ2-7; no clear D gene. This CDR3 is built from 12 residues. Germline CDR1 reads SGHNT; CDR2 reads YENEEA. Trimming stripped 1 base from V and 3 bases from J, with 4 bases between. CDR3 residues: CASSLGDYEQYF. The CDR3 DNA reads TGTGCCAGCAGCTTAGGGGACTACGAGCAGTACTTC.

The V and J genes are TRBV4-3 and TRBJ2-1; a possible D gene is TRBD1 (5 bases). Trimming pared 1 base from V and 0 bases from J, leaving 7 bases between. The CDR3 has 15 residues. Per the germline V gene, CDR1 is LGHNA and CDR2 is YSLEER. The CDR3 spells CASSQGQFSYNEQFF. The DNA of the CDR3 is TGCGCCAGCAGCCAAGGACAGTTCTCCTACAATGAGCAGTTCTTC.

This clone was seen only a few times. The chain links TRBV5-4 to TRBJ2-7; 8 bases align to TRBD2. The V and J ends lost 4 bases and 2 bases, in that order; junction bases with no gene match: 8. The CDR3 extends over 15 amino acids. Germline V lookup: CDR1 SGHNT, CDR2 YYREEE (reference sequence). CDR3 bases: TGTGCCAGCAGCCCGGGGACTAGACCCCCCTACGAGCAGTACTTC. It is translated as CASSPGTRPPYEQYF.

The gene calls are TRBV7-9 and TRBJ2-3; 9 positions agree with TRBD2. J was trimmed by 0 bases and V by 11 bases; bases with no gene match: 6. CDR1 is SEHNR and CDR2 is FQNEAQ in the germline V gene (reference sequence). This CDR3 has 14 residues. The DNA for the CDR3 is TGTGCCGTAGCGGGGGCCCTTAGCACAGATACGCAGTATTTT. This translates into CAVAGALSTDTQYF.

The chain recombines TRBV6-6 with TRBJ2-1, with D maybe TRBD1 (8 bases). The CDR3 covers 16 residues. V was trimmed by 4 bases and J by 4 bases, leaving 17 bases between them. Per the germline V gene, CDR1 is MNHNY and CDR2 is SVGAGI (reference sequence). The CDR3 loop is CASSSRTGRGYNEQFF. The DNA for the CDR3 is TGTGCCAGCAGTTCCCGGACAGGGAGGGGGTACAATGAGCAGTTCTTC.

V is TRBV2 and J is TRBJ2-2, with a weak D call TRBD2 (6 bases). The CDR3 is 14 amino acids. CDR1 is SNHLY and CDR2 is FYNNEI in the germline V gene. V lost 4 bases and J 6 bases, leaving 12 bases between the germline ends. The CDR3 reads CASSGAGRAGELFF. CDR3 nucleotides: TGTGCCAGCAGTGGGGCGGGAAGGGCCGGGGAGCTGTTTTTT.

The genes are TRBV15 and TRBJ2-1, with D maybe TRBD1 (6 bases). Germline lookup yields CDR1 LNHNV and CDR2 YYDKDF (reference sequence). The V gene lost 1 base and the J gene lost 8 bases, with 15 bases spanning the gap. CDR3 length: 15 amino acids. In DNA form, the CDR3 reads TGTGCCACCAGCAGAGCGCAGGGGCATGTCGATGAGCAGTTCTTC. Translated, it gives CATSRAQGHVDEQFF.

Concerning this clone: At one of its ends the junction is not consistent with the germline gene, which may arise from a read error. The J gene is TRBJ2-5, the V gene TRBV7-7; 13 bases fit TRBD2. CDR3 length equals 15 residues. Germline values: CDR1 SSHAT, CDR2 FNYEAQ (reference sequence). The CDR3 bases are TGTGCTAGCAGCCCTGGACTAGCGGGAGTAGAGACCCAGTACTTC. As protein: CASSPGLAGVETQYF.

This clone was seen once. The rearrangement joins TRBV5-6 to TRBJ1-6; a possible D gene is TRBD1 (5 bases). V lost 5 bases and J lost 0, with 12 bases in between. CDR1 and CDR2 from the germline V gene are SGHDT and YYEEEE. CDR3 length: 16 residues. CDR3 sequence reads: CASSPGGSSYNSPLHF. CDR3 DNA sequence: TGTGCCAGCAGTCCCGGGGGGAGCTCCTATAATTCACCCCTCCACTTT.

The rearrangement joins TRBV6-1 to TRBJ2-1; the match to TRBD1 covers 10 bases. CDR3 length: 13 residues. The germline gives CDR1 MNHNS, CDR2 SASEGT. V dropped 8 bases and J dropped 3; count of bases not matched to a gene: 1. As DNA, the CDR3 is TGTGCCAGCCGGACAGGGGGCTACAATGAGCAGTTCTTC. Protein product: CASRTGGYNEQFF.

V usage is TRBV19 and J usage is TRBJ2-1, with D perhaps TRBD2 (7 bases). The length of the CDR3 is 13 residues. V lost 11 bases and J 4 bases, leaving 15 bases between the germline ends. The germline gives CDR1 LNHDA, CDR2 SQIVND (reference sequence). DNA for the CDR3: TGTGCCTCAAGGGGGAGGGGATACAATGAGCAGTTCTTC. Its protein product is CASRGRGYNEQFF.

The chain uses TRBV7-9 and TRBJ2-1, with 8 bases fitting TRBD2. CDR3 length: 15 amino acids. In germline, CDR1 is SEHNR, CDR2 FQNEAQ (reference sequence). The junction had 12 bases not matched to a gene; V was cut back by 8 bases and J by 6 bases. The CDR3 protein is CASGPLAGGVNEQFF. CDR3 nucleotide sequence: TGTGCCAGCGGCCCTCTCGCGGGAGGAGTCAATGAGCAGTTCTTC.

V usage is TRBV6-5 and J usage is TRBJ1-2; D possibly corresponds to TRBD1 (6 bases). Germline CDR1 MNHEY, CDR2 SVGAGI. This CDR3 contains 15 residues. V was clipped by 4 bases and J by 8 bases, with 20 bases between them. This CDR3 is CASSFTQQGLEGYTF. In DNA, the CDR3 is TGTGCCAGCAGTTTCACCCAACAGGGACTAGAAGGCTACACCTTC.